These T cell receptor beta chains were read from a single sample in a study of radiation and T cells in renal cell carcinoma. Repertoires were generated with immunoSEQ multiplex PCR, while TCRdb's copy carries only in-frame clones and drops some. Here the sample spans approximately 110,000 clones, roughly 80% being singletons. Here the sequenced sample was blood, taken from a patient whose treatment included radiotherapy and nephrectomy. These receptors were collected from a woman aged 55-70 years with renal cell carcinoma. The CDR3 runs from the conserved cysteine through the conserved F or W. Fields, in order: CDR3 protein, CDR3 DNA, D gene, clone size, V gene, J gene. A D gene is named only where the DNA matches it firmly. Clone size is stated in some rows and not others, as once, few, many or a class when expanded.

CDR3aa: CASSDWGDRGEKLFF
CDR3nt: TGTGCCAGCAGTGATTGGGGGGACAGGGGTGAAAAACTGTTTTTT
d_gene: TRBD1
abundance: NA
v_gene: TRBV2
j_gene: TRBJ1-4

CDR3aa: CASRWGENTEAFF
CDR3nt: TGTGCCAGCCGGTGGGGGGAGAACACTGAAGCTTTCTTT
d_gene: NA
abundance: NA
v_gene: TRBV19
j_gene: TRBJ1-1

CDR3aa: CASSYRTGTTVGYTF
CDR3nt: TGTGCCAGCAGCTATCGCACCGGGACAACGGTCGGCTACACCTTC
d_gene: NA
abundance: NA
v_gene: TRBV11-2
j_gene: TRBJ1-2

CDR3aa: CASRQAGTSEAEQYF
CDR3nt: TGTGCCAGCAGACAAGCAGGGACTAGCGAAGCCGAGCAGTACTTC
d_gene: TRBD2
abundance: NA
v_gene: TRBV6-5
j_gene: TRBJ2-7

CDR3aa: CASSPGQAQETQYF
CDR3nt: TGCGCCAGCAGCCCGGGACAGGCCCAAGAGACCCAGTACTTC
d_gene: TRBD1
abundance: NA
v_gene: TRBV5-1
j_gene: TRBJ2-5

CDR3aa: CASSYSRWGGDQPQHF
CDR3nt: TGTGCCAGCAGTTACTCGAGGTGGGGGGGAGATCAGCCCCAGCATTTT
d_gene: NA
abundance: few
v_gene: TRBV6-5
j_gene: TRBJ1-5

CDR3aa: CASSSLTGAAELFF
CDR3nt: TGTGCCAGCAGCTCCCTCACAGGGGCAGCGGAGCTGTTTTTT
d_gene: TRBD1
abundance: NA
v_gene: TRBV5-6
j_gene: TRBJ2-2

CDR3aa: CASSENLRAEQYF
CDR3nt: TGTGCCAGCAGTGAAAACTTGAGGGCCGAGCAGTACTTC
d_gene: NA
abundance: few
v_gene: TRBV6-1
j_gene: TRBJ2-7

CDR3aa: CASTSTWGRGETQYF
CDR3nt: TGTGCCAGCACCTCTACATGGGGGCGGGGGGAGACCCAGTACTTC
d_gene: NA
abundance: NA
v_gene: TRBV11-3
j_gene: TRBJ2-5

CDR3aa: CASSKLDRGYGYTF
CDR3nt: TGTGCCAGTAGTAAACTGGACAGGGGATACGGCTACACCTTC
d_gene: TRBD1
abundance: NA
v_gene: TRBV19
j_gene: TRBJ1-2

CDR3aa: CASSLASMLDEKLFF
CDR3nt: TGTGCCAGCAGCTTGGCAAGCATGCTGGATGAAAAACTGTTTTTT
d_gene: NA
abundance: NA
v_gene: TRBV5-8
j_gene: TRBJ1-4